The 17 T cell receptor gamma chains listed next were all sequenced from one sample in a study of intestinal T cells in coeliac disease. LymphoTrack primers amplified TRG sequences from approximately 200 ng of biopsy DNA. TCRdb fed the multiplex PCR reads to CATT. The table shows around 400 gamma-chain clones, with 40% to 60% occurring only once. Genomic DNA came from ten roughly 5-µm formalin-fixed paraffin-embedded scrolls per case. Sample: a duodenal biopsy. These receptors came from a human donor with celiac disease.

This rearrangement joins TRGV8 to TRGJ1 or TRGJ2. The V gene's germline CDR1 is VENAVY and CDR2 YDSYNSRV. CDR3 length: 12 amino acids. V gave up 2 bases and J gave up 12 bases; unmatched junction bases: 10. CDR3 sequence: CATWDMVITKLF. The CDR3 DNA is TGTGCCACCTGGGATATGGTTATAACGAAACTCTTT.

The genes are TRGV4 and TRGJ1 or TRGJ2. The V gene end was trimmed by 1 base and the J gene end by 6 bases; junction bases not matched to a gene: 6. Per the germline V gene, CDR1 is EGSTGY and CDR2 is YDSYTSSV. CDR3 length equals 13 residues. Here the CDR3 DNA reads TGTGCCACCTGGGATGGTGGAGGTTATAAGAAACTCTTT. Translated: CATWDGGGYKKLF.

As for this clone: An end of the junction does not agree with germline; a read error may underlie this. CDR3 loop: CALWRWPLGSRYKKLF. CDR3 DNA: TGTGCCTTGTGGAGGTGGCCCCTAGGGTCGCGGTATAAGAAACTTTTT. This chain links TRGV9 with TRGJ1 or TRGJ2. The germline V gene has CDR1 GITISATS and CDR2 ISYDGTV (reference sequence). The CDR3 is 16 residues long.

The chain joins TRGV4 to TRGJ1 or TRGJ2. J was trimmed by 2 bases and V by 2 bases; bases with no gene match: 24. The CDR3 spans 20 residues. CDR1 and CDR2 (germline): EGSTGY, YDSYTSSV. The CDR3 loop reads CATWDERMGRGSTYYYKKLF. The CDR3 DNA reads as TGTGCCACCTGGGATGAGCGAATGGGCCGGGGTTCTACTTATTATTATAAGAAACTCTTT.

In this sample, this clone turned up a few times. TCRdb's entry gives the protein of a much larger clone, which mismatches this DNA's translation at residue 6, likely from a read error; the protein reported here is translated from the DNA. The V gene is TRGV2, the J gene TRGJ1 or TRGJ2. The CDR3 is 13 amino acids. The V and J ends lost 8 bases and 3 bases, in that order; junction bases with no gene match: 10. Germline V gene data show CDR1 as EGSNGY and CDR2 as YDSYNSKV. The CDR3 sequence: CATLGKVYYKKLF. The CDR3 coding sequence is TGTGCCACCTTGGGGAAGGTTTATTATAAGAAACTCTTT.

The CDR3 DNA follows: TGTGCCACCGGGTGGATCAAGACGTTT. Amino acids: CATGWIKTF. The chain is built from TRGV8 and TRGJP2. CDR1 and CDR2 (germline): VENAVY, YDSYNSRV. This CDR3 contains 9 residues. Losses at the gene ends were 9 bases for V and 11 bases for J; bases not matched to a gene: 3.

This clone turned up a few times. TCRdb's entry gives the protein of a much larger clone, which mismatches this DNA's translation at residue 7, likely from a read error; the protein reported here is translated from the DNA. The chain carries TRGV4 and TRGJ1 or TRGJ2. The ends lost 0 bases at V and 12 bases at J; junction bases unmatched: 5. Germline assignment: CDR1 EGSTGY and CDR2 YDSYTSSV. The CDR3 has 11 residues. CDR3 protein: CATWDGQGKLF. The CDR3 nucleotides are TGTGCCACCTGGGATGGGCAGGGGAAACTCTTT.

The V and J genes are TRGV2 and TRGJ1 or TRGJ2. Germline trimming cut 12 bases from V and 5 bases from J; bases unmatched to any gene: 16. Germline assignment: CDR1 EGSNGY and CDR2 YDSYNSKV. The CDR3 has 13 amino acids. CDR3 protein: CAHLGRADYKKLF. Written as DNA, the CDR3 is TGTGCCCACCTGGGACGGGCCGATTATAAGAAACTCTTT.

This clone has a handful of counts. TCRdb attributes to this sequence the protein of a much larger clone, which differs from the DNA translation at residue 2; a read error is likely, and the protein displayed is translated from the DNA. The rearrangement links TRGV8 to TRGJ1 or TRGJ2. CDR1 is VENAVY and CDR2 is YDSYNSRV in the germline V gene. The CDR3 loop spans 12 amino acids. The CDR3 is CTTWDYGYKKLF. The CDR3 nucleotides are TGTACCACCTGGGATTATGGCTATAAGAAACTCTTT.

The V and J genes are TRGV10 and TRGJ1 or TRGJ2. TRGV10 is treated as an ORF (open reading frame) with a function not yet certain. After removal of 8 bases from V and 2 bases from J, the junction contained 13 bases not matched to a gene. This CDR3 spans 15 amino acids. CDR3 loop: CAAWDYRGDYYKKLF. DNA for the CDR3: TGTGCTGCGTGGGATTATAGGGGGGATTATTATAAGAAACTCTTT.

The chain joins TRGV8 to TRGJ1 or TRGJ2. V lost 2 bases and J lost 10; bases outside the gene matches: 8. CDR3 length: 12 residues. Germline CDR1 and CDR2: VENAVY and YDSYNSRV. CDR3 bases: TGTGCCACCTGGGATATGGTTATAAAGAAACTCTTT. This translates into CATWDMVIKKLF.

As concerns this clone: The TCRdb protein, from a much larger clone, departs from this DNA's translation at residue 8, likely by read error; the protein shown derives from the DNA. The chain couples TRGV8 to TRGJ1 or TRGJ2. The CDR3 extends over 13 amino acids. CDR1 and CDR2 (germline): VENAVY, YDSYNSRV. CDR3 nucleotides: TGTGCCACCTGGGTCCTGAATCATTATAAGAAACTCTTT. Amino acids: CATWVLNHYKKLF.

As regards this clone: Other DNA sequences from this sample encode an identical CDR3 as well. V and J are TRGV8 and TRGJ1 or TRGJ2. Germline values: CDR1 VENAVY, CDR2 YDSYNSRV. CDR3 length: 13 amino acids. The J segment lost 7 bases and the V segment lost 12 bases, leaving 18 bases of the junction unmatched. This chain's CDR3 is CAPRLLISYKKLF. The CDR3 nucleotides read TGTGCCCCCCGACTCCTGATCTCGTATAAGAAACTCTTT.

The V gene is TRGV8, the J gene TRGJ1 or TRGJ2. Trimming at V came to 6 bases and at J to 9 bases, leaving 11 bases not matched to a gene. This CDR3 is built from 12 residues. Per the germline V gene, CDR1 is VENAVY and CDR2 is YDSYNSRV. CDR3 protein: CATWKGGGKKLF. The CDR3 nucleotides read TGTGCCACCTGGAAAGGGGGGGGTAAGAAACTCTTT.

Relative to its sample, this clone is hyperexpanded. The chain employs TRGV2 and TRGJ1 or TRGJ2. This CDR3 comprises 12 residues. Per germline, CDR1 EGSNGY and CDR2 YDSYNSKV. V trimming: 9 bases; J trimming: 10 bases; junction bases outside the gene matches: 15. The CDR3 loop is CATPGRMRKKLF. The DNA for the CDR3 is TGTGCCACCCCGGGCCGTATGAGGAAGAAACTCTTT.

Remarks on this clone: The germline gene is not matched at one end of the junction; a read error may be the cause. CDR3 bases: TGTGCCACCTGGGCTAGGCTAGGGTGGATCAAGACGTTT. Protein sequence: CATWARLGWIKTF. This sequence joins TRGV8 and TRGJP2. Germline V lookup: CDR1 VENAVY, CDR2 YDSYNSRV. This CDR3 comprises 13 residues.

This clone was observed a single time. The V call is TRGV4, the J call TRGJ1 or TRGJ2. CDR1 EGSTGY and CDR2 YDSYTSSV come from the germline V gene. This CDR3 comprises 13 residues. Unmatched junction bases numbered 14, after V lost 3 bases and J lost 12 bases. The CDR3, as DNA: TGTGCCACCTGGGATCCCCCCTTTATAACGAAACTCTTT. It codes for CATWDPPFITKLF.